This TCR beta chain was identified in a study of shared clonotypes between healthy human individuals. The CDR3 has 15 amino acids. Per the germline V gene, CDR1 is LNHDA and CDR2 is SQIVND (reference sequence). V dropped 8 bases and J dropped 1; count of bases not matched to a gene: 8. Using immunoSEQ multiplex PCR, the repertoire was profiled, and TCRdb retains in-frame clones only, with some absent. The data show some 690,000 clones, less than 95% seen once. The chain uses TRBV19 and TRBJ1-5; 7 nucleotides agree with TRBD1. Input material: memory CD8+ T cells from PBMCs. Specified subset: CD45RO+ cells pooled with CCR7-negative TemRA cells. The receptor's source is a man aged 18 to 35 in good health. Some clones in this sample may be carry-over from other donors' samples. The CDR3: CASESRGRSNQPQHF. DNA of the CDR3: TGTGCCAGTGAAAGCAGGGGGAGGAGCAATCAGCCCCAGCATTTT.